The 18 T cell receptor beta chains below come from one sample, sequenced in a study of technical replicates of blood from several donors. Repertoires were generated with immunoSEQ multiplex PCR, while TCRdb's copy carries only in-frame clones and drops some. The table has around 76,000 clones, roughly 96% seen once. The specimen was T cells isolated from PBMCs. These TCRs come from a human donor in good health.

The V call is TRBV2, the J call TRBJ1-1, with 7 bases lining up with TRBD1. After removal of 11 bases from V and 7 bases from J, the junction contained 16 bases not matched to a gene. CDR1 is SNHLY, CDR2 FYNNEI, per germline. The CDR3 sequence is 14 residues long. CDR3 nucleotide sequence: TGTGCCGCGAAAGGGGGCGCGGGCTCGGGTGAAGCTTTCTTT. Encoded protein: CAAKGGAGSGEAFF.

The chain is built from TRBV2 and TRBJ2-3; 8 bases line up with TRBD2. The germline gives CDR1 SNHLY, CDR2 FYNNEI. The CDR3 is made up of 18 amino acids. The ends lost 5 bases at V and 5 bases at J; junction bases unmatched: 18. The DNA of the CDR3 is TGTGCCAGCAGTAAGCGACTTTTAGCGGGGCGACACGGAGATACGCAGTATTTT. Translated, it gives CASSKRLLAGRHGDTQYF.

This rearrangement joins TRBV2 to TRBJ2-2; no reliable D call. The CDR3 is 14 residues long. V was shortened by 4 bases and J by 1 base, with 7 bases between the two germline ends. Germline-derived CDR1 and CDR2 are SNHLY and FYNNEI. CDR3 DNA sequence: TGTGCCAGCAGTGGACTGGGGAACACCGGGGAGCTGTTTTTT. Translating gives CASSGLGNTGELFF. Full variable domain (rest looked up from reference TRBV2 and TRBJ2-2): EPEVTQTPSHQVTQMGQEVILRCVPISNHLYFYWYRQILGQKVEFLVSFYNNEISEKSEIFDDQFSVERPDGSNFTLKIRSTKLEDSAMYFCASSGLGNTGELFFGEGSRLTVL.

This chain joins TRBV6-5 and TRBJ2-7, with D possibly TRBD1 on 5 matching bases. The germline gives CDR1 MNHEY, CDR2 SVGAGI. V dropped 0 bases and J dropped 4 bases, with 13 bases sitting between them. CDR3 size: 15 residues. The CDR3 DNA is TGTGCCAGCAGTTACTCGAGGCTCAGGGCATACGAGCAGTACTTC. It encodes CASSYSRLRAYEQYF.

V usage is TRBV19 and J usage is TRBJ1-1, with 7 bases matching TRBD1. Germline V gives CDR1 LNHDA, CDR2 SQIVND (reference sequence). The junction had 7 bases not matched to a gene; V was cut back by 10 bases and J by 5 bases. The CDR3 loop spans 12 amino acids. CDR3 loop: CATRTGKTEAFF. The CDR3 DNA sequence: TGTGCCACTCGGACAGGAAAGACTGAAGCTTTCTTT.

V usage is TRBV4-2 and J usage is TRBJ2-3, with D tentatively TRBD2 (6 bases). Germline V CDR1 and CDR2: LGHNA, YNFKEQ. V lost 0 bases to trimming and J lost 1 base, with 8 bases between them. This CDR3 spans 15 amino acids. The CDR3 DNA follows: TGTGCCAGCAGCCAAGAGTGGAGGGGCACAGATACGCAGTATTTT. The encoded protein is CASSQEWRGTDTQYF.

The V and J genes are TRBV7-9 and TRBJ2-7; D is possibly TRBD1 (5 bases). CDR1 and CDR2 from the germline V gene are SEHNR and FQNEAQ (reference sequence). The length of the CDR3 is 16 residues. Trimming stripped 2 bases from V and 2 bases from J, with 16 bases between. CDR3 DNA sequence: TGTGCCAGCAGCTTAACAAACCAGGGCCTTCCCTACGAGCAGTACTTC. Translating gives CASSLTNQGLPYEQYF.

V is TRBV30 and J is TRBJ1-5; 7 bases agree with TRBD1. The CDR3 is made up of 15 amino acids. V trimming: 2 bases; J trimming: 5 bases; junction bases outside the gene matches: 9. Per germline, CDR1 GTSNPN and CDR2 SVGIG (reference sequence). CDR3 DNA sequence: TGTGCCTGGAGTTACGGGACAGTGGGTTATCAGCCCCAGCATTTT. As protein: CAWSYGTVGYQPQHF.

This chain's CDR3 is CASSLGSNQQGGELFF. In DNA form, the CDR3 reads TGCGCCAGCAGCTTGGGCTCGAACCAACAGGGCGGGGAGCTGTTTTTT. The chain carries TRBV5-1 and TRBJ2-2, with a tentative D call TRBD1 (6 bases). The length of the CDR3 is 16 residues. V was shortened by 0 bases and J by 7 bases, with 16 bases between the two germline ends. Germline V gene sequence: CDR1 SGHRS, CDR2 YFSETQ. Based on the CDR3 plus reference TRBV5-1 and TRBJ2-2, the full variable domain is KAGVTQTPRYLIKTRGQQVTLSCSPISGHRSVSWYQQTPGQGLQFLFEYFSETQRNKGNFPGRFSGRQFSNSRSEMNVSTLELGDSALYLCASSLGSNQQGGELFFGEGSRLTVL.

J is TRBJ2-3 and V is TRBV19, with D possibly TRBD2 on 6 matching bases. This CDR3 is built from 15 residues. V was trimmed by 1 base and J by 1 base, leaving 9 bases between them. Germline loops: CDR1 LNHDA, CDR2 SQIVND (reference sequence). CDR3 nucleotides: TGTGCCAGTAGTATAGCGGCTAGCGGCACAGATACGCAGTATTTT. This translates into CASSIAASGTDTQYF.

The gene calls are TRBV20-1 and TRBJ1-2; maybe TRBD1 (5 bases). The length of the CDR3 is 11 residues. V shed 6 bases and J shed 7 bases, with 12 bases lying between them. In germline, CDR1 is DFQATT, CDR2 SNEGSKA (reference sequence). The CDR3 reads CSAPTGAGYTF. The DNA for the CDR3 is TGCAGTGCGCCTACAGGAGCTGGCTACACCTTC.

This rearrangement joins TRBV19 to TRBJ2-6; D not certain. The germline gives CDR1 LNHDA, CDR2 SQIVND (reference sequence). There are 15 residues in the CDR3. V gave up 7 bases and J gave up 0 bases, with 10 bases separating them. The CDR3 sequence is CASMMLASGANVLTF. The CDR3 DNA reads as TGTGCCAGTATGATGTTGGCCTCTGGGGCCAACGTCCTGACTTTC.

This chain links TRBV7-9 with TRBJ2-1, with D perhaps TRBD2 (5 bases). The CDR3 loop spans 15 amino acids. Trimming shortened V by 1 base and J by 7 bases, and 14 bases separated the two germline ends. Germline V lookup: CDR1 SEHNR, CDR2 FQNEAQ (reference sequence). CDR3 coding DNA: TGTGCCAGCAGCTTAGTAGGCCGGAGGAGTAATGAGCAGTTCTTC. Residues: CASSLVGRRSNEQFF.

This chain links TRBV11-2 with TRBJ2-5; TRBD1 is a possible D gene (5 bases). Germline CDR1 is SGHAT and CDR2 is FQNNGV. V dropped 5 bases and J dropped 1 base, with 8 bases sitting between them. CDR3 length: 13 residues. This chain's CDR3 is CASSPTAQETQYF. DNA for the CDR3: TGTGCCAGCAGCCCGACAGCCCAAGAGACCCAGTACTTC.

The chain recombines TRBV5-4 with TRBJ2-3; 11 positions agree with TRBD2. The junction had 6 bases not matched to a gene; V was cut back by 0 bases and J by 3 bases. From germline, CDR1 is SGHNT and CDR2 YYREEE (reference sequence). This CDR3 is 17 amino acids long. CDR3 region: CASSLGHRLAGTDTQYF. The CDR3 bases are TGTGCCAGCAGCTTGGGTCACAGACTAGCGGGGACAGATACGCAGTATTTT.

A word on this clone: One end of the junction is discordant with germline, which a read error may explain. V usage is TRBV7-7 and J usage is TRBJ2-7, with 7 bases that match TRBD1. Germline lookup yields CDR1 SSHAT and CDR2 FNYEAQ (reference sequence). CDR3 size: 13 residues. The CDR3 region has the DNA TGTGCTAGCAGCTTATCAGGGGGCTACGAGCAGTACTTC. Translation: CASSLSGGYEQYF. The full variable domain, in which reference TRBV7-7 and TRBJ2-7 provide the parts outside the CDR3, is GAGVSQSPRYKVTKRGQDVTLRCDPISSHATLYWYQQALGQGPEFLTYFNYEAQPDKSGLPSDRFSAERPEGSISTLTIQRTEQRDSAMYRCASSLSGGYEQYFGPGTRLTVT.

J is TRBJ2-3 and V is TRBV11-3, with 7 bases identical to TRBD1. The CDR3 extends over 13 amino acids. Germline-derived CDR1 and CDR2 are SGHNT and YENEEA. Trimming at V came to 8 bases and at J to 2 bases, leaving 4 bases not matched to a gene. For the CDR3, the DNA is TGTGCCAGCTGCAGGGGGTCCACAGATACGCAGTATTTT. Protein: CASCRGSTDTQYF. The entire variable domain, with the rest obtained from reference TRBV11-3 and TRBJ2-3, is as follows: EAGVVQSPRYKIIEKKQPVAFWCNPISGHNTLYWYLQNLGQGPELLIRYENEEAVDDSQLPKDRFSAERLKGVDSTLKIQPAELGDSAVYLCASCRGSTDTQYFGPGTRLTVL.

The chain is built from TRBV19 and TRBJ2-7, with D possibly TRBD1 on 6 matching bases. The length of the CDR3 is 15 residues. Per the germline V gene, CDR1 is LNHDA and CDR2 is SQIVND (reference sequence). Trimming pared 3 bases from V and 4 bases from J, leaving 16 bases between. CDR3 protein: CASSMYGQGSYEQYF. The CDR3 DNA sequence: TGTGCCAGTAGTATGTATGGGCAGGGGTCGTACGAGCAGTACTTC.